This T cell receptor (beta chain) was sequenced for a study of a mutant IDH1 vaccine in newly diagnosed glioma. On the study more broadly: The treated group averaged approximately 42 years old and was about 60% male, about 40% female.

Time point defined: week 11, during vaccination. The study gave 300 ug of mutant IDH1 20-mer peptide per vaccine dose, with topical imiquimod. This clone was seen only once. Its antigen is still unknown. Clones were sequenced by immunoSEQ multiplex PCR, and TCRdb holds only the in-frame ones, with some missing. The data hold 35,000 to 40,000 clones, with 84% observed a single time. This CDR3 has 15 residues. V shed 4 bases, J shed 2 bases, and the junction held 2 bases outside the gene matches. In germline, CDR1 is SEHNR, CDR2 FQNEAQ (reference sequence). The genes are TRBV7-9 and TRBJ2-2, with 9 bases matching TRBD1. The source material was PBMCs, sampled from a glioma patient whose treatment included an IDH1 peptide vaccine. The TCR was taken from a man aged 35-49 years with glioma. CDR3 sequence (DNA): TGTGCCAGCAGCTACAGGGGGCTCAACACCGGGGAGCTGTTTTTT. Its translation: CASSYRGLNTGELFF.